What follows describes a single T cell receptor beta chain. Antigen unknown. All patients were treatment-naive before thyroid surgery. Germline loops: CDR1 LGHDT, CDR2 YNNKEL (reference sequence). V lost 4 bases and J 2 bases, leaving 9 bases between the germline ends. This CDR3 comprises 14 residues. Source study methods: The authors used CDR3 differences across clinicopathological groups to build a distant-metastasis classifier for papillary thyroid cancer. Through MiXCR, TCRdb re-clonotyped the PCR reads. Clone size and V and J calls follow TCRdb, not the original study. The sample shows under 50,000 clones, 25% to 30% of them seen only once. The sample originates from a study of metastatic and nonmetastatic thyroid tumors. Overall study: A comparison of repertoires was made across blood and tumor or nodule tissue from malignant and benign thyroid patients. Study-wide results and caveats: It was reportedly found that TCR beta diversity was significantly higher in malignant thyroid tumors than in benign nodules, a difference seen in both blood and tumor samples.

The receptor's source is a male donor with papillary thyroid cancer or a benign thyroid nodule (not recorded which). Some clones in this sample may be carry-over from other donors' samples. V gene TRBV3-1 combines with J gene TRBJ1-3; D remains unclear. The sample comprised blood. This chain's CDR3 is CASSPLAAGNTIYF. The CDR3 DNA sequence: TGTGCCAGCAGCCCGCTCGCGGCTGGAAACACCATATATTTT.